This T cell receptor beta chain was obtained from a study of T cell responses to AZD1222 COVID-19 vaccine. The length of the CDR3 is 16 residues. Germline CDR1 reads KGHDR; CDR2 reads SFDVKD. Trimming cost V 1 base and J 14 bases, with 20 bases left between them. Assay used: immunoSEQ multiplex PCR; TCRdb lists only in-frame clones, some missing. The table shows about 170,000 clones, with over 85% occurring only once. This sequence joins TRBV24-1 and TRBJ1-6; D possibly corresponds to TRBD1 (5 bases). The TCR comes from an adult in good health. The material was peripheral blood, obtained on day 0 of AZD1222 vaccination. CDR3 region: CATSDLRDGPWWALHF. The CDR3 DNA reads TGTGCCACCAGTGATTTAAGGGACGGCCCATGGTGGGCCCTCCACTTT.